This T cell receptor beta chain stems from a study of PD-1 blockade in classical Hodgkin lymphoma. Study results and caveats: Newly diagnosed patients were reported to exhibit reduced baseline TCR diversity relative to healthy donors. Prior therapy or disease activity may underlie the repertoire differences, whose causes remain undefined.

Time point denoted: newly diagnosed, previously untreated cHL patient sample. Untreated, newly diagnosed classical Hodgkin lymphoma PBMCs served for comparison. CDR1 and CDR2 (germline): KGHSH, LQKENI. Deletions cut 4 bases from V and 8 bases from J, with 14 bases between. This CDR3 spans 13 amino acids. In the case of this clone: Its specificity is not known.

Clones were read by immunoSEQ multiplex PCR, and TCRdb kept only the in-frame ones, dropping some. The table includes tens of thousands of clones, over 90% detected once. This clonotype was obtained from a human donor with classical Hodgkin lymphoma. The chain has TRBV18 and TRBJ1-2, with D uncertain. Sequenced: peripheral blood mononuclear cells (PBMCs). CDR3 protein: CASSRSDKEGYTF. The CDR3 DNA follows: TGTGCCAGCTCACGTTCAGACAAGGAAGGCTACACCTTC. The full variable domain, rest sourced from reference TRBV18 and TRBJ1-2, is NAGVMQNPRHLVRRRGQEARLRCSPMKGHSHVYWYRQLPEEGLKFMVYLQKENIIDESGMPKERFSAEFPKEGPSILRIQQVVRGDSAAYFCASSRSDKEGYTFGSGTRLTVV.